This T cell receptor (beta chain) appears in the sequencing data of a study of control samples from healthy donors and cancer patients (dated by TCRdb to the early 2020s). This clone was observed a single time. It has no known antigen specificity. No quality values exist for individual bases; no much larger clone is one base distant. Here V drops 3 bases and J drops 5 bases, and the junction holds 8 bases not matched to any gene. CDR1 SGHNT and CDR2 YENEEA were looked up in the germline V gene. The CDR3 goes from the cysteine to the phenylalanine over 17 residues. Kept here is only the CDR3 DNA, which spans 51 bases and is read in frame from base 1. The library was produced with the immunoSEQ multiplex PCR assay. Held by TCRdb, this immuneACCESS table contains in-frame sequences only and omits some clones. Under half of the omission traces to an unresolved V gene where checked; the cause of the rest is unknown. The sample has about 140,000 clones on record, approximately 88% of them singletons. Jointly, the top ten make up around 4.9% of the sample.

The rearrangement combines TRBV11-3 with TRBJ2-2, with 11 junctional bases fitting TRBD2. Sample: blood. The clonotype was recovered from a man aged 25 to 40 in good health. The CDR3 region has the sequence CASSFFASGRPTGELFF. In nucleotide form, the sequence is TGTGCCAGCAGCTTTTTCGCTAGCGGGAGGCCTACCGGGGAGCTGTTTTTT. The full variable domain, completed from the reference TRBV11-3 and TRBJ2-2 proteins outside the CDR3, reads EAGVVQSPRYKIIEKKQPVAFWCNPISGHNTLYWYLQNLGQGPELLIRYENEEAVDDSQLPKDRFSAERLKGVDSTLKIQPAELGDSAVYLCASSFFASGRPTGELFFGEGSRLTVL.